This T cell receptor beta chain emerged from a study of CD8+ T cells in alopecia areata. Described treatment: oral pan-JAK inhibitor, 5-10 mg twice daily. RNA, once extracted, was reverse transcribed into cDNA for use as the sequencing template. Sequenced by immunoSEQ multiplex PCR; TCRdb stores in-frame clones only, minus some. The data hold about 180,000 clones, with roughly 53% observed a single time. The receptor was derived from a human donor with alopecia areata. The material was CD8+ T cells sorted from blood, obtained at week 24, from a patient treated with tofacitinib.

The CDR3 DNA reads TGCGCCAGCAGCCAACCACATGGAAACACTGAAGCTTTCTTT. It yields the protein CASSQPHGNTEAFF. The V and J genes are TRBV4-3 and TRBJ1-1, with no clear D. CDR1 LGHNA and CDR2 YSLEER come from the germline V gene. This CDR3 region has 14 residues. Trimming took off 2 bases at V and 2 bases at J, with 9 bases between the two ends.